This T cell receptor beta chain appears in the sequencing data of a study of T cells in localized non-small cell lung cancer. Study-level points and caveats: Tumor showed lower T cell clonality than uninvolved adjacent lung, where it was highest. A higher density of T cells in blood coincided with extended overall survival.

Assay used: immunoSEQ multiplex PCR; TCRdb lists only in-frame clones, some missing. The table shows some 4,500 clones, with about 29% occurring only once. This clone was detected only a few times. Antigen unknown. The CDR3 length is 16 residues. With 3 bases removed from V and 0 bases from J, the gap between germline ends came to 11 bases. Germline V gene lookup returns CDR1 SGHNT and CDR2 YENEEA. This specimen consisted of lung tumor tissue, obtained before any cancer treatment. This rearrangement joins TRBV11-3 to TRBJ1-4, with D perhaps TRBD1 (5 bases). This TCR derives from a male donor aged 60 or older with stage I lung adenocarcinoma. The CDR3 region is CASSLVGLATNEKLFF. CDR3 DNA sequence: TGTGCCAGCAGCTTGGTGGGGCTCGCAACTAATGAAAAACTGTTTTTT.